Listed below are T cell receptor beta chains from one sample, sequenced in a study of sequential checkpoint blockade in melanoma. Sequencing was performed with immunoSEQ multiplex PCR; in TCRdb, only in-frame clones are kept and a portion is missing. The repertoire holds about 5,100 clones, with about 29% as singletons. The input for sequencing was tumor tissue (inferred from file names), taken from a patient given nivolumab and ipilimumab in sequence. The source of these receptors is a human donor with melanoma. CDR3s include the opening cysteine and the closing phenylalanine or tryptophan. The D gene is left open where the match is weak. A clone size is listed for some rows: how often the clone was seen (once, few, many), or a class if it is expanded.

v_call	clone_size	j_call	d_call	cdr3_length	cdr3_aa	cdr3_nt
TRBV6-8	few	TRBJ1-3	-	15	CASREERVAGNTIYF	TGTGCGAGCAGGGAGGAGAGGGTAGCTGGAAACACCATATATTTT
TRBV28	few	TRBJ1-4	-	15	CASSLPGGLNEKLFF	TGTGCCAGCAGTTTACCGGGGGGGCTTAATGAAAAACTGTTTTTT
TRBV9	-	TRBJ2-1	-	14	CASGRENPYNEQFF	TGTGCCAGCGGCAGGGAGAACCCCTACAATGAGCAGTTCTTC
TRBV28	medium-sized	TRBJ2-1	TRBD2	16	CASSLPGLASDNEQFF	TGTGCCAGCAGTTTGCCGGGACTAGCTAGCGACAATGAGCAGTTCTTC
TRBV11-3	medium-sized	TRBJ2-7	TRBD1	16	CASSLPRTGASFEQYF	TGTGCCAGCAGCTTACCTAGGACAGGGGCTTCTTTCGAGCAGTACTTC
TRBV11-3	-	TRBJ2-2	-	14	CASSLDSTAGELFF	TGTGCCAGCAGCTTAGATAGTACAGCCGGGGAGCTGTTTTTT
TRBV28	medium-sized	TRBJ1-2	-	16	CASSSVFWVANYGYTF	TGTGCCAGCAGTTCGGTTTTTTGGGTGGCTAACTATGGCTACACCTTC
TRBV11-3	many	TRBJ2-2	-	14	CASSPQQNTGELFF	TGTGCCAGCAGCCCCCAGCAGAACACCGGGGAGCTGTTTTTT
TRBV19	-	TRBJ1-5	-	14	CASSTGGGNQPQHF	TGTGCCAGTAGTACGGGGGGGGGCAATCAGCCCCAGCATTTT
TRBV11-3	medium-sized	TRBJ2-1	TRBD2	16	CASRRFLAGAYNEQFF	TGTGCCAGCAGACGATTTTTAGCGGGAGCGTACAATGAGCAGTTCTTC
TRBV28	-	TRBJ2-4	TRBD2	16	CASSLAGGVAKNIQYF	TGTGCCAGCAGTTTGGCGGGAGGTGTCGCCAAAAACATTCAGTACTTC
TRBV28	-	TRBJ2-7	TRBD2	15	CASTPEGTSGYEQYF	TGTGCCAGCACTCCAGAAGGGACTAGCGGTTACGAGCAGTACTTC
TRBV29-1	-	TRBJ1-1	TRBD1	12	CSAGQGRAEAFF	TGCAGCGCCGGACAGGGGCGGGCTGAAGCTTTCTTT
TRBV19	-	TRBJ2-1	-	15	CASSLRDASYNEQFF	TGTGCCAGTAGTCTCCGGGACGCCTCCTACAATGAGCAGTTCTTC
TRBV2	-	TRBJ2-3	TRBD2	14	CASKERESTDTQYF	TGTGCCAGCAAGGAGCGGGAGAGCACAGATACGCAGTATTTT
TRBV6-8	few	TRBJ2-1	TRBD2	17	CASSYELAGASYNEQFF	TGTGCCAGCAGTTACGAACTAGCGGGAGCATCCTACAATGAGCAGTTCTTC
TRBV19	-	TRBJ2-1	TRBD2	15	CASSRLAGGGNEQFF	TGTGCCAGTAGTCGACTAGCGGGAGGGGGCAATGAGCAGTTCTTC
TRBV14	-	TRBJ2-3	-	16	CASSQVGGWGTDTQYF	TGTGCCAGCAGCCAAGTTGGGGGCTGGGGCACAGATACGCAGTATTTT
TRBV11-3	many	TRBJ2-5	-	15	CASSSWTRSQETQYF	TGTGCCAGCAGCTCCTGGACACGTAGCCAAGAGACCCAGTACTTC
TRBV30	-	TRBJ2-5	-	13	CAWSSGVGETQYF	TGTGCCTGGAGTTCGGGGGTGGGGGAGACCCAGTACTTC
TRBV5-1	-	TRBJ2-2	-	15	CASSIMTPNTGELFF	TGCGCCAGCAGCATCATGACCCCGAACACCGGGGAGCTGTTTTTT
TRBV8-2	few	TRBJ2-7	-	14	CASSWEGGRYEQYF	TGTGCCAGCAGTTGGGAGGGTGGGCGGTACGAGCAGTACTTC
TRBV19	-	TRBJ2-2	TRBD1	16	CASIRGTGGGSGELFF	TGTGCCAGTATTAGGGGGACAGGGGGCGGTTCCGGGGAGCTGTTTTTT
TRBV6-8	few	TRBJ1-1	-	13	CASSYTVNTEAFF	TGTGCCAGCAGTTACACGGTGAACACTGAAGCTTTCTTT
TRBV9	medium-sized	TRBJ2-1	TRBD2	14	CASSVGTSGNEQFF	TGTGCCAGCAGCGTCGGGACTAGCGGTAATGAGCAGTTCTTC
TRBV19	-	TRBJ1-2	-	13	CASSIEGKNGYTF	TGTGCCAGTAGTATAGAAGGGAAGAATGGCTACACCTTC
TRBV19	-	TRBJ2-5	-	13	CASTDYPGETQYF	TGTGCCAGTACGGACTATCCGGGGGAGACCCAGTACTTC
TRBV9	-	TRBJ1-5	-	14	CASSVGAQNQPQHF	TGTGCCAGCAGCGTAGGGGCACAAAATCAGCCCCAGCATTTT
TRBV5-1	-	TRBJ2-5	TRBD1	16	CASSLGATGKSETQYF	TGCGCCAGCAGCTTGGGCGCGACAGGGAAATCGGAGACCCAGTACTTC
TRBV6-8	few	TRBJ1-2	-	15	CASLSAGQPNYGYTF	TGTGCCAGCCTCAGCGCGGGGCAGCCTAACTATGGCTACACCTTC
TRBV19	-	TRBJ2-6	-	15	CASSKGFPLIQVLTF	TGTGCCAGTAGTAAAGGTTTCCCGCTTATCCAAGTCCTGACTTTC
TRBV30	few	TRBJ2-5	TRBD2	13	CAWTGTRSETQYF	TGTGCCTGGACCGGGACTAGGAGTGAGACCCAGTACTTC
TRBV29-1	-	TRBJ1-1	TRBD1	12	CSVNRGAAEAFF	TGCAGCGTCAACAGGGGTGCCGCTGAAGCTTTCTTT
TRBV29-1	-	TRBJ2-5	TRBD2	16	CSVVRRVAGIQETQYF	TGCAGCGTTGTAAGGAGAGTAGCGGGCATTCAAGAGACCCAGTACTTC
TRBV6-8	-	TRBJ2-6	-	16	CASSYSIAGGANVLTF	TGTGCCAGCAGTTACTCGATAGCCGGTGGGGCCAACGTCCTGACTTTC
TRBV29-1	-	TRBJ2-7	TRBD1	12	CSGGTGIHEQYF	TGCAGCGGTGGGACAGGGATACACGAGCAGTACTTC
TRBV29-1	-	TRBJ1-1	TRBD1	13	CSVGDRGDTEAFF	TGCAGCGTTGGAGACAGGGGAGACACTGAAGCTTTCTTT
TRBV18	-	TRBJ1-1	-	13	CASSPSVDTEAFF	TGTGCCAGCTCACCCTCTGTAGACACTGAAGCTTTCTTT
TRBV11-3	-	TRBJ1-1	-	16	CASSFTGGAASTEAFF	TGTGCCAGCAGCTTTACTGGGGGCGCCGCGAGCACTGAAGCTTTCTTT
TRBV28	-	TRBJ1-1	-	15	CASSLPQGKGAEAFF	TGTGCCAGCAGTTTACCCCAGGGTAAGGGCGCTGAAGCTTTCTTT
TRBV28	-	TRBJ2-7	TRBD1	14	CASSLAGTGGEQYF	TGTGCCAGCAGTTTAGCGGGGACAGGGGGCGAGCAGTACTTC
TRBV28	-	TRBJ2-2	TRBD1	16	CASSSYRGRNTGELFF	TGTGCCAGCAGTTCCTACAGGGGGCGGAACACCGGGGAGCTGTTTTTT
TRBV19	-	TRBJ1-1	-	13	CASSPSVNTEAFF	TGTGCCAGTAGTCCCAGTGTGAACACTGAAGCTTTCTTT
TRBV9	few	TRBJ2-1	TRBD2	17	CASSVDHGGRAYNEQFF	TGTGCCAGCAGCGTAGATCATGGCGGGAGAGCGTACAATGAGCAGTTCTTC
TRBV19	-	TRBJ1-5	-	13	CASSGGINQPQHF	TGTGCCAGTTCCGGCGGGATCAATCAGCCCCAGCATTTT